The present T cell receptor beta chain was sequenced within a study of blood T cell repertoires in COVID-19. Study information: Spain, Italy and the United States supplied samples that represented acute and convalescent COVID-19.

In the original analysis: Estimates of nucleated cell counts were drawn from the amplification of reference gene primers. Generated by immunoSEQ multiplex PCR, the TCRdb table keeps only in-frame clones and is missing some. V, J and clone size were drawn from that table, and D and trimming were deduced from the DNA. The sample lists about 160,000 clones, around 84% seen once, with over 2% in the top ten. The sequenced sample consisted of peripheral blood. The TCR was taken from a man aged 65 to 85 with acute or convalescent COVID-19.

CDR3 amino acids: CASSLLNQPQHF. For the CDR3, the DNA is TGTGCCAGTAGTTTATTAAATCAGCCCCAGCATTTT. This rearrangement joins TRBV19 to TRBJ1-5; D remains ambiguous. Germline-derived CDR1 and CDR2 are LNHDA and SQIVND (reference sequence). The CDR3 is 12 amino acids. Trimming cost V 5 bases and J 4 bases, with 6 bases left between them.